A selection of T cell receptor beta chains follows, all from one sample in a study of T cells in Graves' hyperthyroidism and ophthalmopathy. From the multiplex PCR reads, TCRdb called clonotypes with MiXCR, one entry per CDR3 protein. The sample records about 640,000 distinct CDR3 sequences, roughly 20% being singletons. Sequenced input: blood. These receptors were obtained from a man aged 30 to 39 with Graves' ophthalmopathy. Each CDR3 is given with its conserved first and last residue. A D gene is named only where the DNA matches it firmly. Clone size is shown for a subset of rows, as once, few, many or a class of expanded clone.

abundance,v_gene,d_gene,j_gene,CDR3aa,CDR3nt
NA,TRBV5-6,TRBD1,TRBJ2-3,CASSWAGTGGNLADTQYF,TGTGCCAGCAGCTGGGCGGGGACAGGGGGCAACTTGGCAGATACGCAGTATTTT
many,TRBV30,TRBD2,TRBJ2-5,CAWSMSGKTQYF,TGTGCCTGGAGTATGAGCGGGAAGACCCAGTACTTC
many,TRBV12-3/TRBV12-4,TRBD1,TRBJ1-5,CASSPPGQGPNQPQHF,TGTGCCAGCAGTCCACCGGGACAGGGCCCCAATCAGCCCCAGCATTTT
NA,TRBV30,NA,TRBJ1-2,CAWSVTYGYTF,TGTGCCTGGAGTGTCACATATGGCTACACCTTC
NA,TRBV4-3,NA,TRBJ2-7,CASSQDGGMNGEQYF,TGCGCCAGCAGCCAAGATGGGGGGATGAATGGCGAGCAGTACTTC
NA,TRBV7-2,NA,TRBJ1-5,CASSPPETGQPQHF,TGTGCCAGCAGCCCCCCAGAGACCGGTCAGCCCCAGCATTTT
many,TRBV5-1,NA,TRBJ1-1,CASSDQGGTEAFF,TGCGCCAGCAGTGACCAAGGGGGTACTGAAGCTTTCTTT
few,TRBV29-1,NA,TRBJ1-1,CSVGGRRTEAFF,TGCAGCGTTGGAGGGCGCCGGACTGAAGCTTTCTTT
NA,TRBV7-6,NA,TRBJ2-7,CASSSIPGLPIDSEQYF,TGTGCCAGCAGCTCGATCCCCGGCCTACCTATTGATTCCGAGCAGTACTTC
few,TRBV6-1,TRBD1,TRBJ2-2,CASSPGTGIRTNTGELFF,TGTGCCAGCAGCCCCGGGACAGGGATACGTACGAACACCGGGGAGCTGTTTTTT
few,TRBV19,TRBD2,TRBJ2-1,CASSMNQASGNNEQFF,TGTGCCAGTAGTATGAATCAGGCTAGCGGGAACAATGAGCAGTTCTTC
NA,TRBV5-1,TRBD2,TRBJ2-7,CASSPFPREGPLYEQYF,TGCGCCAGCAGCCCGTTCCCACGGGAGGGCCCGTTGTACGAGCAGTACTTC
many,TRBV20-1,TRBD2,TRBJ2-7,CSAPAMGLAGANEQYF,TGCAGTGCCCCCGCCATGGGATTAGCGGGAGCCAACGAGCAGTACTTC
NA,TRBV10-3,NA,TRBJ2-7,CAISGLYEQYF,TGTGCCATCAGTGGGCTCTACGAGCAGTACTTC
once,TRBV13,TRBD1,TRBJ1-1,CASSPGQEILNTEAFF,TGTGCCAGTAGCCCCGGACAGGAAATTCTGAACACTGAAGCTTTCTTT
many,TRBV30,NA,TRBJ1-2,CAWSGGGPGYTF,TGTGCCTGGAGTGGGGGGGGGCCTGGCTACACCTTC
few,TRBV27,NA,TRBJ2-1,CASSLLANNEQFF,TGTGCCAGCAGTTTACTAGCAAACAATGAGCAGTTCTTC
few,TRBV2,TRBD2,TRBJ2-5,CASSDAGGEWQETQYF,TGTGCCAGCTCTGACGCGGGAGGGGAGTGGCAAGAGACCCAGTACTTC
many,TRBV28,TRBD2,TRBJ2-1,CASSYGLAGYNEQFF,TGTGCCAGCAGCTATGGGCTAGCGGGTTACAATGAGCAGTTCTTC
NA,TRBV5-4,TRBD1,TRBJ2-1,CASSHLTGGFYNEQFF,TGTGCCAGCAGCCACCTTACAGGGGGATTTTACAATGAGCAGTTCTTC
NA,TRBV12-3/TRBV12-4,NA,TRBJ1-3,CASSSGRPISGNTIYF,TGTGCCAGCAGTTCCGGGAGACCGATCTCTGGAAACACCATATATTTT
once,TRBV20-1,NA,TRBJ2-5,CSAFVRAQETQYF,TGCAGTGCTTTCGTACGGGCCCAAGAGACCCAGTACTTC